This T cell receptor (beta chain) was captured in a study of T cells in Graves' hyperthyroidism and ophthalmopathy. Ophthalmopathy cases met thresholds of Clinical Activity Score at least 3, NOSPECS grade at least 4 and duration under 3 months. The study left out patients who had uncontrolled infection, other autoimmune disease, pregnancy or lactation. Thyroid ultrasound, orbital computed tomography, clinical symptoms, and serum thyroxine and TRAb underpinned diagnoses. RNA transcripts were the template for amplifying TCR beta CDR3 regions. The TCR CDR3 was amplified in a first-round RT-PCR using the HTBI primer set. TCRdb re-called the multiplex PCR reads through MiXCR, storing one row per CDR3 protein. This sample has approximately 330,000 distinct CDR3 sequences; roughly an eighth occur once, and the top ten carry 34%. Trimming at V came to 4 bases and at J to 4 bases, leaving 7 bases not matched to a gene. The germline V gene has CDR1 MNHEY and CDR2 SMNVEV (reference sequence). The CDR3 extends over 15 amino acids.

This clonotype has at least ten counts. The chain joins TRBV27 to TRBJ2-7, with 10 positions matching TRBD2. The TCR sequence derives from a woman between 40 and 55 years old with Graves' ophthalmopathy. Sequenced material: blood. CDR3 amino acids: CASSSASGSMYEQYF. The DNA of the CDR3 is TGTGCCAGCAGTTCCGCTAGCGGGAGTATGTACGAGCAGTACTTC.